This T cell receptor beta chain came from a study of T-cell reconstitution after alpha-beta-depleted transplantation in children. Unique molecular identifiers were incorporated into the prepared TCRbeta library. A single record per CDR3 protein comes from TCRdb applying MiXCR to the PCR reads. The sample lists around 600,000 distinct CDR3 sequences, roughly 10% seen once, with less than 4.5% in the top ten. This clonotype was observed a few times. The CDR3 runs 14 residues. Germline CDR1 and CDR2: KGHSH and LQKENI. V shed 8 bases, J shed 10 bases, and the junction held 13 bases outside the gene matches.

The receptor comes from a human donor who donated a stem cell graft to a child with acute myeloid leukemia. This sample comprised PBMCs from the stem cell graft donor, obtained from the stem cell graft. V is TRBV18 and J is TRBJ2-1, with 8 bases matching TRBD1. CDR3: CASTKGTGQMEQFF. The CDR3 DNA is TGTGCCAGCACGAAGGGGACAGGTCAAATGGAGCAGTTCTTC. The full variable domain, completed using reference TRBV18 and TRBJ2-1, is NAGVMQNPRHLVRRRGQEARLRCSPMKGHSHVYWYRQLPEEGLKFMVYLQKENIIDESGMPKERFSAEFPKEGPSILRIQQVVRGDSAAYFCASTKGTGQMEQFFGPGTRLTVL.